This T cell receptor (beta chain) appears in the sequencing data of a study of cytotoxic CD8 clonotypes in ibrutinib-treated CLL. As for the study in general: Patient counts were ten to eleven relapsed/refractory, some 16 treatment-naive and around 17 IGHV unmutated.

As concerns this clone: Its antigen is currently unknown.

Study-level findings and limits: Baseline levels of clonality went above those of age-matched healthy donors and moved with circulating CD8+ T-cell counts.

The germline gives CDR1 ENHRY, CDR2 SYGVKD. Between the trimmed V and J ends, which lost 2 bases and 4 bases, there was a span of 8 bases. CDR3 size: 13 residues. Data came from immunoSEQ multiplex PCR; TCRdb stores just in-frame clones and leaves some out. The table lists around 2,500 clones, more than 75% of them singletons, with roughly 23% in the top ten. This TCR derives from a human donor with chronic lymphocytic leukemia. The source was PBMCs, collected before ibrutinib treatment. The genes are TRBV10-3 and TRBJ1-2; D is undetermined. The CDR3 loop reads CAISEVTIYGYTF. The CDR3 nucleotides are TGTGCCATCAGTGAGGTAACAATCTATGGCTACACCTTC.